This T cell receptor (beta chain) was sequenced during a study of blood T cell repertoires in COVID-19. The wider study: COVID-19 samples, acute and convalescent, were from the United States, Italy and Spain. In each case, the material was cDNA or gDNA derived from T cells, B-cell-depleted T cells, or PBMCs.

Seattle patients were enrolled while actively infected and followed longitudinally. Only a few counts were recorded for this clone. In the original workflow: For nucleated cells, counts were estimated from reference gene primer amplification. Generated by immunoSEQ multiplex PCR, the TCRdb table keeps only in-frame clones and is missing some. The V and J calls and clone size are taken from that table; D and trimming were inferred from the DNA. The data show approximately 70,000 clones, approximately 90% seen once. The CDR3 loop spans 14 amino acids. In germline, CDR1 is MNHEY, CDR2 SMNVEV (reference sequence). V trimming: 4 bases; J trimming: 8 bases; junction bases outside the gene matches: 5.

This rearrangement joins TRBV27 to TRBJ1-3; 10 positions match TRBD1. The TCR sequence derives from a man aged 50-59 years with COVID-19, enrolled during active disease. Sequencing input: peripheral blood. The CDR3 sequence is CASSSRTGGDTIYF. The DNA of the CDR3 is TGTGCCAGCAGTTCCAGGACAGGGGGGGACACCATATATTTT.